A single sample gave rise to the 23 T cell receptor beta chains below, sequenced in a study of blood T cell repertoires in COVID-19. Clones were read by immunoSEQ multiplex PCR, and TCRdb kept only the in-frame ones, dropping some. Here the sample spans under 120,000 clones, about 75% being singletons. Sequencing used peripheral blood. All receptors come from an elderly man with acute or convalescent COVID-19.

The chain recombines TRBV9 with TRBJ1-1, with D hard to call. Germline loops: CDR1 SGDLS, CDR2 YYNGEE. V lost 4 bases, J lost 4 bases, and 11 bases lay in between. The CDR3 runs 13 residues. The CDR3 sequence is CASSPSGGTEAFF. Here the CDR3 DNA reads TGTGCCAGCAGCCCTTCCGGCGGCACTGAAGCTTTCTTT. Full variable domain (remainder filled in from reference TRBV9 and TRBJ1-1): DSGVTQTPKHLITATGQRVTLRCSPRSGDLSVYWYQQSLDQGLQFLIQYYNGEERAKGNILERFSAQQFPDLHSELNLSSLELGDSALYFCASSPSGGTEAFFGQGTRLTVV.

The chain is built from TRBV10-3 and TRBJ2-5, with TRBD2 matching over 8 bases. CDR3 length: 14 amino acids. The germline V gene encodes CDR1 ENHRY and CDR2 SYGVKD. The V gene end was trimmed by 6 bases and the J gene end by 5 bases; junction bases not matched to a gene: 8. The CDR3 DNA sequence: TGTGCCATCAGCCCAAGCGGGAGCGTGGAGACCCAGTACTTC. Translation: CAISPSGSVETQYF.

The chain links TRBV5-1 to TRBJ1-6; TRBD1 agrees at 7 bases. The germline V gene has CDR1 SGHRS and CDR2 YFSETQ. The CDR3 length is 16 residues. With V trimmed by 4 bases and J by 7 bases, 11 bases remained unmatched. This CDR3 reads CASSNDRVNGNSPLHF. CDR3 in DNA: TGCGCCAGCAGCAACGACAGGGTTAATGGGAATTCACCCCTCCACTTT. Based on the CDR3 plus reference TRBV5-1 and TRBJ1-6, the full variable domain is KAGVTQTPRYLIKTRGQQVTLSCSPISGHRSVSWYQQTPGQGLQFLFEYFSETQRNKGNFPGRFSGRQFSNSRSEMNVSTLELGDSALYLCASSNDRVNGNSPLHFGNGTRLTVT.

The CDR3 sequence is CASSFAGQETQYF. CDR3 in DNA: TGCGCCAGCAGCTTCGCGGGACAAGAGACCCAGTACTTC. The rearrangement joins TRBV5-1 to TRBJ2-5; TRBD2 is a possible D gene (6 bases). Trimming took 2 bases from V and 2 from J, leaving 7 bases between them. CDR3 length: 13 residues. The germline V gene encodes CDR1 SGHRS and CDR2 YFSETQ.

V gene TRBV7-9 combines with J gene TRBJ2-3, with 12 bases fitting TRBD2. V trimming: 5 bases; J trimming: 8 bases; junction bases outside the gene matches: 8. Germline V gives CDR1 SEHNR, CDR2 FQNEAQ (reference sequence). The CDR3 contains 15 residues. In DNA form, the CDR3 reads TGTGCCAGCAGCCTCTCCCTAGCGGGAGGGGGTACGCAGTATTTT. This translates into CASSLSLAGGGTQYF.

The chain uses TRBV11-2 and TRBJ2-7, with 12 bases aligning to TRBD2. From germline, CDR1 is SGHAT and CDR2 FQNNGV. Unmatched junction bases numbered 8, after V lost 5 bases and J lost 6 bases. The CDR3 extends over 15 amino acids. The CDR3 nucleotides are TGTGCCAGCAGCGCCCGACTAGCGGGAGTGTCCGAGCAGTACTTC. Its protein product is CASSARLAGVSEQYF.

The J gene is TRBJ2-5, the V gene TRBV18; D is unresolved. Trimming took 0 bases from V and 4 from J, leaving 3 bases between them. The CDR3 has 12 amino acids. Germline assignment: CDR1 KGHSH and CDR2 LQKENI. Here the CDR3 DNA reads TGTGCCAGCTCACCACCGAGAGAGACCCAGTACTTC. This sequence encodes CASSPPRETQYF. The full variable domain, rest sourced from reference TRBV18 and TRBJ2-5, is NAGVMQNPRHLVRRRGQEARLRCSPMKGHSHVYWYRQLPEEGLKFMVYLQKENIIDESGMPKERFSAEFPKEGPSILRIQQVVRGDSAAYFCASSPPRETQYFGPGTRLLVL.

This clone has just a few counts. CDR3 sequence: CASSLKSGTDTQYF. The CDR3 nucleotides are TGTGCCAGCTCACTTAAATCCGGCACAGATACGCAGTATTTT. J is TRBJ2-3 and V is TRBV18; D not certain. V lost 4 bases and J 1 base, leaving 9 bases between the germline ends. In germline, CDR1 is KGHSH, CDR2 LQKENI. This CDR3 contains 14 residues.

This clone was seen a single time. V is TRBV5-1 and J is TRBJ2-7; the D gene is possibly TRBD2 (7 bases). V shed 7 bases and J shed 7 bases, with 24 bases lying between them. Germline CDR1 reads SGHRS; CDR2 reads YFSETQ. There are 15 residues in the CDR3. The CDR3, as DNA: TGCGCCAGCCCGAATCGTACAGGGAGGGAAGGGGAGCAGTACTTC. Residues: CASPNRTGREGEQYF.

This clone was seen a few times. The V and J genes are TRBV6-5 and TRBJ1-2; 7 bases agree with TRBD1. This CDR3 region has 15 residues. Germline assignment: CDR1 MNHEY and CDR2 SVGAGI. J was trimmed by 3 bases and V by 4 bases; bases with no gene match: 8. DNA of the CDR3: TGTGCCAGCAGTTTCCGGGACAGAGCCGACTATGGCTACACCTTC. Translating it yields CASSFRDRADYGYTF.

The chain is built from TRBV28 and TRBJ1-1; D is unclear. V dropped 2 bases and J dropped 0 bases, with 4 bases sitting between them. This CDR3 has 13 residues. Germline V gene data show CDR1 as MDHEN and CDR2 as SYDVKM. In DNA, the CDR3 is TGTGCCAGCAGTTTAACAATGAACACTGAAGCTTTCTTT. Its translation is CASSLTMNTEAFF.

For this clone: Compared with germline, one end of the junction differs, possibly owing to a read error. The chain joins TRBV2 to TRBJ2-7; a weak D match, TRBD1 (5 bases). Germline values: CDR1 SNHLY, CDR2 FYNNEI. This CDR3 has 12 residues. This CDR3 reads CASSERGGSPDF. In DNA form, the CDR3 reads TGTGCCAGCAGTGAAAGGGGCGGTTCGCCGGACTTC.

CDR3 DNA: TGTGCCAGTAGTATCGGGCTAGCGGGGAGAGAGACCCAGTACTTC. Residues: CASSIGLAGRETQYF. V and J are TRBV19 and TRBJ2-5; TRBD2 matches 9 bases. Germline CDR1 is LNHDA and CDR2 is SQIVND (reference sequence). The CDR3 runs 15 residues. V lost 3 bases, J lost 4 bases, and 6 bases stayed unmatched.

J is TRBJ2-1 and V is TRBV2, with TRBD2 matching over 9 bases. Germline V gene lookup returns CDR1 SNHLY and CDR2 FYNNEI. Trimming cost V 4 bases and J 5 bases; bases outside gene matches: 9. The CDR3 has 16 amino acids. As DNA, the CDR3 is TGTGCCAGCAGTGGGGGTAGCGGGAGTTTCCACAATGAGCAGTTCTTC. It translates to CASSGGSGSFHNEQFF.

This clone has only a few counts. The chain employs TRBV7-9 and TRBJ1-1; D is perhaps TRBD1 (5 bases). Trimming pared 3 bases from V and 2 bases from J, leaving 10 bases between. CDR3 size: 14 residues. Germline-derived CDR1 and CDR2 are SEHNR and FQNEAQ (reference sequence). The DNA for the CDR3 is TGTGCCAGCAGCTTCGGGGGAGGCAACACTGAAGCTTTCTTT. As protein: CASSFGGGNTEAFF.

The CDR3 DNA follows: TGTGCCATCAGTGAACCGAGAGGGGGTGGAAACACCATATATTTT. It yields the protein CAISEPRGGGNTIYF. The J gene is TRBJ1-3, the V gene TRBV10-3; the D gene is possibly TRBD1 (6 bases). This CDR3 spans 15 amino acids. V was pared by 3 bases and J by 3 bases, with 12 bases between. The germline gives CDR1 ENHRY, CDR2 SYGVKD.

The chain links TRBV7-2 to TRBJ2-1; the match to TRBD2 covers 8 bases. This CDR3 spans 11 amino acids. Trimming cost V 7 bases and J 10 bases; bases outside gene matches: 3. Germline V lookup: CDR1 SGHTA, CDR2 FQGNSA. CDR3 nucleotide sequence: TGTGCCAGCAAAACTAGCGGAGAGCAGTTCTTC. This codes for CASKTSGEQFF.

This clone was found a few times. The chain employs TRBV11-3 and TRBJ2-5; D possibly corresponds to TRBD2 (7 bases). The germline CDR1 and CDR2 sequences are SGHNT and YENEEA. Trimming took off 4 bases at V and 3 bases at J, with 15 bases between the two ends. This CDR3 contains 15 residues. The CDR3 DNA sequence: TGTGCCAGCAGCTCCGGGGGGCAGGGTGAAGAGACCCAGTACTTC. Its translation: CASSSGGQGEETQYF.

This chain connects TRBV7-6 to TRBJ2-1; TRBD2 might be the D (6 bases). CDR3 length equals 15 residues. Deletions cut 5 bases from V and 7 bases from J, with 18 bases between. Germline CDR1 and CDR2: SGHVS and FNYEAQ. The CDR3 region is CASSQREASLNEQFF. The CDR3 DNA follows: TGTGCCAGCAGCCAGAGGGAGGCTAGCTTGAATGAGCAGTTCTTC.

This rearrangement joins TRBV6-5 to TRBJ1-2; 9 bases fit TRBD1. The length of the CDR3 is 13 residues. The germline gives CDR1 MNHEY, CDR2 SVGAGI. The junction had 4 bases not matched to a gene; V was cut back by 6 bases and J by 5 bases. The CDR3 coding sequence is TGTGCCAGCAGATCACAGGGGGCTTATGGCTACACCTTC. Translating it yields CASRSQGAYGYTF.

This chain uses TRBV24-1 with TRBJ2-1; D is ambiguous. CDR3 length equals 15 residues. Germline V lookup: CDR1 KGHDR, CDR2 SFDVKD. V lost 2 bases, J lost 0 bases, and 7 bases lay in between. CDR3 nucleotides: TGTGCCACCAGTGATTACGGCGGCTCCTACAATGAGCAGTTCTTC. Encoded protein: CATSDYGGSYNEQFF.

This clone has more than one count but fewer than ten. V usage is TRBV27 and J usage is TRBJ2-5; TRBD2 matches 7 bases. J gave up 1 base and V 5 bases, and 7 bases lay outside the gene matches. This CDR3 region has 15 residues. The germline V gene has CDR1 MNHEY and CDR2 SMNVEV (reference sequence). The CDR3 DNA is TGTGCCAGCAGTGCGGGGACTACCACCCAAGAGACCCAGTACTTC. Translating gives CASSAGTTTQETQYF.

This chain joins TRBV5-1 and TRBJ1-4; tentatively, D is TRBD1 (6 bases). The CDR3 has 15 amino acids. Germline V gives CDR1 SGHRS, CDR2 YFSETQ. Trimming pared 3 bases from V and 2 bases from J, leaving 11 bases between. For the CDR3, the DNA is TGCGCCAGCAGCTCGACAGGTTCCACTAATGAAAAACTGTTTTTT. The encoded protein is CASSSTGSTNEKLFF. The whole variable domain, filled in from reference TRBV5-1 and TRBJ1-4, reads KAGVTQTPRYLIKTRGQQVTLSCSPISGHRSVSWYQQTPGQGLQFLFEYFSETQRNKGNFPGRFSGRQFSNSRSEMNVSTLELGDSALYLCASSSTGSTNEKLFFGSGTQLSVL.